This record concerns one T cell receptor (beta chain) sequence. This entry belongs to a study of T cell responses to AZD1222 COVID-19 vaccine. Trimming pared 5 bases from V and 9 bases from J, leaving 17 bases between. Per germline, CDR1 SGHAT and CDR2 FQNNGV. The CDR3 covers 15 residues. Profiling relied on immunoSEQ multiplex PCR, and the TCRdb table lists in-frame clones only, not all of them. This table has some 89,000 clones, about 92% appearing once. The specimen comprised peripheral blood, sampled on day 0 of AZD1222 vaccination. The receptor was derived from an adult in good health. The chain combines TRBV11-2 with TRBJ1-6, with D possibly TRBD1 on 6 matching bases. CDR3 sequence reads: CASSIEQGGRSPLHF. Written as DNA, the CDR3 is TGTGCCAGCAGCATTGAACAGGGAGGTCGTTCACCCCTCCACTTT.